Following are 24 T cell receptor beta chains from one sample sequenced in a study of siplizumab effects on memory and regulatory T cells. Clones were read by immunoSEQ multiplex PCR, and TCRdb kept only the in-frame ones, dropping some. The sample includes 100,000 or so clones, just under 95% of them seen just once. Source material: non-Treg CD4+ T cells sorted from blood. The receptors shown here come from a human donor in good health.

This rearrangement joins TRBV7-2 to TRBJ1-1; 8 bases line up with TRBD1. The germline V gene has CDR1 SGHTA and CDR2 FQGNSA. J gave up 7 bases and V 0 bases, and 13 bases lay outside the gene matches. The CDR3 spans 17 residues. The CDR3: CASSLARWTGTNVEAFF. CDR3 bases: TGTGCCAGCAGCTTAGCGCGGTGGACAGGGACTAACGTTGAAGCTTTCTTT.

This sequence joins TRBV7-2 and TRBJ2-3; D ambiguous. This CDR3 is 17 amino acids long. Germline lookup yields CDR1 SGHTA and CDR2 FQGNSA. Deletions cut 4 bases from V and 0 bases from J, with 17 bases between. Here the CDR3 DNA reads TGTGCCAGCAGCTGGACCCCAGGAGTAGCCAGCACAGATACGCAGTATTTT. This codes for CASSWTPGVASTDTQYF.

The rearrangement joins TRBV7-2 to TRBJ1-3, with 8 positions matching TRBD1. The germline V gene has CDR1 SGHTA and CDR2 FQGNSA. CDR3 length equals 15 residues. V shed 5 bases, J shed 2 bases, and the junction held 5 bases outside the gene matches. The CDR3 sequence: CASSDRGWAGNTIYF. The CDR3 DNA follows: TGTGCCAGCAGCGACAGGGGATGGGCTGGAAACACCATATATTTT.

The gene calls are TRBV5-4 and TRBJ2-3, with 12 bases identical to TRBD2. Germline V lookup: CDR1 SGHNT, CDR2 YYREEE (reference sequence). CDR3 size: 15 residues. V was pared by 3 bases and J by 14 bases, with 13 bases of the junction left unmatched. CDR3 in DNA: TGTGCCAGCAGCTCAGAACTAGCGGGGGGCGGGTTAGGGTATTTT. It translates to CASSSELAGGGLGYF.

CDR3 protein: CASSSGPFTDTQYF. Here the CDR3 DNA reads TGTGCCAGCTCATCAGGGCCTTTCACAGATACGCAGTATTTT. This chain connects TRBV18 to TRBJ2-3; weak D call: TRBD1 (5 bases). V was clipped by 5 bases and J by 2 bases, with 11 bases between them. The CDR3 runs to 14 residues. Germline V lookup: CDR1 KGHSH, CDR2 LQKENI.

This chain connects TRBV6-5 to TRBJ1-5, with D tentatively TRBD1 (5 bases). The V end lost 0 bases, the J end lost 3 bases, and 12 bases lay between the germline ends. CDR3 length: 16 residues. Germline V gives CDR1 MNHEY, CDR2 SVGAGI. The CDR3 DNA follows: TGTGCCAGCAGTTACTCGAGCCGGGGCCCCAATCAGCCCCAGCATTTT. It codes for CASSYSSRGPNQPQHF.

This sequence joins TRBV4-1 and TRBJ2-2; D remains unclear. Germline V gives CDR1 MGHRA, CDR2 YSYEKL. Deletions cut 0 bases from V and 4 bases from J, with 9 bases between. CDR3 length: 15 residues. The CDR3 here is CASSQDGQSTGELFF. CDR3 DNA sequence: TGCGCCAGCAGCCAAGATGGGCAGTCCACCGGGGAGCTGTTTTTT.

This clone was detected only a few times. V is TRBV30 and J is TRBJ1-1, with a weak D call TRBD1 (6 bases). Trimming removed 1 base from V and 0 bases from J, with 15 bases in between. This CDR3 has 16 amino acids. Germline V gene data show CDR1 as GTSNPN and CDR2 as SVGIG (reference sequence). The CDR3 DNA follows: TGTGCCTGGAGTGGAGGCAGGGGACCCTTGAACACTGAAGCTTTCTTT. Encoded protein: CAWSGGRGPLNTEAFF. The complete variable domain, with remaining parts taken from reference TRBV30 and TRBJ1-1, reads SQTIHQWPATLVQPVGSPLSLECTVEGTSNPNLYWYRQAAGRGLQLLFYSVGIGQISSEVPQNLSASRPQDRQFILSSKKLLLSDSGFYLCAWSGGRGPLNTEAFFGQGTRLTVV.

The chain is built from TRBV7-9 and TRBJ1-2; D gene ambiguous. V dropped 5 bases and J dropped 5 bases, with 12 bases sitting between them. The CDR3 length is 13 residues. Germline assignment: CDR1 SEHNR and CDR2 FQNEAQ (reference sequence). In nucleotides, the CDR3 is TGTGCCAGCAGCCCTCAAGGCGGTTATGGCTACACCTTC. Translation: CASSPQGGYGYTF. The full variable domain, its missing parts supplied by reference TRBV7-9 and TRBJ1-2, is DTGVSQNPRHKITKRGQNVTFRCDPISEHNRLYWYRQTLGQGPEFLTYFQNEAQLEKSRLLSDRFSAERPKGSFSTLEIQRTEQGDSAMYLCASSPQGGYGYTFGSGTRLTVV.

The chain links TRBV5-8 to TRBJ1-5; unclear D gene. Germline loops: CDR1 SGHTS, CDR2 YDEGEE. V gave up 4 bases and J gave up 0 bases, with 8 bases separating them. The CDR3 contains 14 residues. The CDR3 region is CASSPDVSNQPQHF. DNA of the CDR3: TGTGCCAGCAGCCCCGACGTTAGCAATCAGCCCCAGCATTTT. Drawing the rest from reference TRBV5-8 and TRBJ1-5, the complete variable domain is EAGVTQSPTHLIKTRGQQATLRCSPISGHTSVYWYQQALGLGLQFLLWYDEGEERNRGNFPPRFSGRQFPNYSSELNVNALELEDSALYLCASSPDVSNQPQHFGDGTRLSIL.

V gene TRBV7-6 combines with J gene TRBJ1-1; D is unresolved. The CDR3 sequence is 14 residues long. CDR1 and CDR2 from the germline V gene are SGHVS and FNYEAQ. Trimming left V 1 base short and J 0 bases short, with 6 bases between. Here the CDR3 reads CASSLEAVNTEAFF. The CDR3, as DNA: TGTGCCAGCAGCTTAGAAGCGGTGAACACTGAAGCTTTCTTT.

The J gene is TRBJ2-5, the V gene TRBV19; the match to TRBD1 covers 7 bases. The CDR3 spans 13 residues. The junction had 8 bases not matched to a gene; V was cut back by 8 bases and J by 5 bases. The germline V gene encodes CDR1 LNHDA and CDR2 SQIVND (reference sequence). CDR3 DNA: TGTGCCAGTGGGTACAGGGGTGGGGAGACCCAGTACTTC. Its translation is CASGYRGGETQYF. Filled out from reference TRBV19 and TRBJ2-5, the complete variable domain reads DGGITQSPKYLFRKEGQNVTLSCEQNLNHDAMYWYRQDPGQGLRLIYYSQIVNDFQKGDIAEGYSVSREKKESFPLTVTSAQKNPTAFYLCASGYRGGETQYFGPGTRLLVL.

This clone has just one count. The CDR3 spells CASSPVATGELFF. The CDR3 DNA sequence: TGTGCCAGCTCACCGGTAGCCACCGGGGAGCTGTTTTTT. The J gene is TRBJ2-2, the V gene TRBV18; D is unclear. Trimming pared 3 bases from V and 4 bases from J, leaving 6 bases between. CDR1 and CDR2 from the germline V gene are KGHSH and LQKENI. This CDR3 region has 13 residues.

In the case of this clone: The junction differs from germline at one of its ends, possibly a read error. The chain couples TRBV7-9 to TRBJ2-2; TRBD2 aligns across 12 bases. Germline lookup yields CDR1 SEHNR and CDR2 FQNEAQ (reference sequence). The CDR3 is 17 residues long. CDR3 residues: CASSLAATSGGAGELFF. CDR3 bases: TGTGCCAGCAGCTTAGCGGCGACTAGCGGGGGTGCCGGAGAGCTGTTTTTT.

The genes are TRBV6-5 and TRBJ1-2; D not certain. CDR1 is MNHEY and CDR2 is SVGAGI in the germline V gene. The V gene lost 7 bases and the J gene lost 8 bases, with 17 bases spanning the gap. The CDR3 has 13 amino acids. The CDR3 loop reads CASTERQGGGYTF. CDR3 in DNA: TGTGCCAGCACCGAACGACAAGGTGGGGGCTACACCTTC.

The J gene is TRBJ2-1, the V gene TRBV6-6; TRBD1 agrees at 7 bases. CDR3 length: 14 residues. V was pared by 6 bases and J by 8 bases, with 10 bases of the junction left unmatched. The germline V gene has CDR1 MNHNY and CDR2 SVGAGI (reference sequence). The CDR3 loop is CASRYAGTVDEQFF. In nucleotides, the CDR3 is TGTGCCAGCAGGTACGCAGGGACAGTCGATGAGCAGTTCTTC.

The gene calls are TRBV5-4 and TRBJ1-2, with D unresolved. Germline values: CDR1 SGHNT, CDR2 YYREEE (reference sequence). The CDR3 sequence is 14 residues long. Trimming took 0 bases from V and 2 from J, leaving 8 bases between them. CDR3 amino acids: CASSLAQMNYGYTF. CDR3 in DNA: TGTGCCAGCAGCTTGGCACAGATGAACTATGGCTACACCTTC.

For this clone: Distinct nucleotide sequences in the sample also encode this CDR3. The chain has TRBV6-5 and TRBJ1-3; D unclear. V was trimmed by 0 bases and J by 4 bases, leaving 7 bases between them. Germline CDR1 and CDR2: MNHEY and SVGAGI. The CDR3 extends over 14 amino acids. As DNA, the CDR3 is TGTGCCAGCAGTTACTCAAGTGGGGGAAACACCATATATTTT. Translating gives CASSYSSGGNTIYF.

In this sample, this clone turned up a few times. Its ends do not fully match the called genes, so a read error is possible. V and J are TRBV2 and TRBJ1-5; D remains unclear. Germline values: CDR1 SNHLY, CDR2 FYNNEI. This CDR3 contains 13 residues. The CDR3 region has the DNA TGTGCCAGCAGCGTCCTTAGCGATCAGCCCCAGCATTTT. Translating gives CASSVLSDQPQHF. Using reference TRBV2 and TRBJ1-5 for the parts outside the CDR3, the full variable domain is EPEVTQTPSHQVTQMGQEVILRCVPISNHLYFYWYRQILGQKVEFLVSFYNNEISEKSEIFDDQFSVERPDGSNFTLKIRSTKLEDSAMYFCASSVLSDQPQHFGDGTRLSIL.

The chain uses TRBV19 and TRBJ2-7; no clear D. Germline CDR1 is LNHDA and CDR2 is SQIVND (reference sequence). V was trimmed by 3 bases and J by 2 bases, leaving 14 bases between them. The CDR3 is 15 amino acids. CDR3 in amino acids: CASSITASGPYEQYF. For the CDR3, the DNA is TGTGCCAGTAGTATTACAGCGTCCGGACCCTACGAGCAGTACTTC. Complete variable domain (other parts from reference TRBV19 and TRBJ2-7): DGGITQSPKYLFRKEGQNVTLSCEQNLNHDAMYWYRQDPGQGLRLIYYSQIVNDFQKGDIAEGYSVSREKKESFPLTVTSAQKNPTAFYLCASSITASGPYEQYFGPGTRLTVT.

This rearrangement joins TRBV5-1 to TRBJ1-1; the D gene is possibly TRBD1 (5 bases). CDR3 length equals 13 residues. V lost 3 bases and J 7 bases, leaving 13 bases between the germline ends. Germline-derived CDR1 and CDR2 are SGHRS and YFSETQ. The CDR3 DNA follows: TGCGCCAGCAGCTCAGAGGGGCTTATTGAAGCTTTCTTT. This codes for CASSSEGLIEAFF.

V is TRBV7-8 and J is TRBJ1-1; D might be TRBD1 (5 bases). V lost 5 bases to trimming and J lost 1 base, with 14 bases between them. CDR1 SGHVS and CDR2 FQNEAQ come from the germline V gene. The CDR3 extends over 15 amino acids. CDR3 amino acids: CASSRVGVTNTEAFF. CDR3 sequence (DNA): TGTGCCAGCAGCCGTGTAGGGGTGACGAACACTGAAGCTTTCTTT.

CDR3 residues: CASSLDAGVGGELFF. CDR3 nucleotides: TGTGCCAGCAGCTTGGATGCGGGGGTTGGCGGGGAGCTGTTTTTT. The chain combines TRBV5-5 with TRBJ2-2; 7 positions agree with TRBD2. The CDR3 is made up of 15 amino acids. Germline values: CDR1 SGHKS, CDR2 YYEKEE (reference sequence). V shed 0 bases, J shed 7 bases, and the junction held 6 bases outside the gene matches. The whole variable domain, remainder taken from reference TRBV5-5 and TRBJ2-2, is DAGVTQSPTHLIKTRGQQVTLRCSPISGHKSVSWYQQVLGQGPQFIFQYYEKEERGRGNFPDRFSARQFPNYSSELNVNALLLGDSALYLCASSLDAGVGGELFFGEGSRLTVL.

The V gene is TRBV18, the J gene TRBJ2-5, with a possible D match to TRBD2 (5 bases). Trimming shortened V by 2 bases and J by 7 bases, and 17 bases separated the two germline ends. CDR1 is KGHSH, CDR2 LQKENI, per germline. The CDR3 is 15 amino acids. This CDR3 reads CASSPSQTSDRTQYF. The CDR3 coding sequence is TGTGCCAGCTCACCATCCCAAACTAGTGATCGGACCCAGTACTTC.